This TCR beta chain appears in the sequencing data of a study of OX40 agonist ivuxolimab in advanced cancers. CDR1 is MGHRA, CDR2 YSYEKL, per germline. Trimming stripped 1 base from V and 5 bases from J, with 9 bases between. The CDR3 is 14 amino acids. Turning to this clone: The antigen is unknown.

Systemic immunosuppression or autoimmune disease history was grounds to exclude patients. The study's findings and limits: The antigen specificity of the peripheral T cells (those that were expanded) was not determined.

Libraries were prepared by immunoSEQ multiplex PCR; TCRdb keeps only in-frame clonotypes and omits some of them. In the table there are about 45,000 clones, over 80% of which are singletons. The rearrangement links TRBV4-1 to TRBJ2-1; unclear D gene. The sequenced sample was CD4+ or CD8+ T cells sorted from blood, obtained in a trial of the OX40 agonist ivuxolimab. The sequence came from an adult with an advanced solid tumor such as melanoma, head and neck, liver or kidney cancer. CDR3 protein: CASSQVAGNNEQFF. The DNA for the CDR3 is TGCGCCAGCAGCCAAGTGGCAGGAAACAATGAGCAGTTCTTC.